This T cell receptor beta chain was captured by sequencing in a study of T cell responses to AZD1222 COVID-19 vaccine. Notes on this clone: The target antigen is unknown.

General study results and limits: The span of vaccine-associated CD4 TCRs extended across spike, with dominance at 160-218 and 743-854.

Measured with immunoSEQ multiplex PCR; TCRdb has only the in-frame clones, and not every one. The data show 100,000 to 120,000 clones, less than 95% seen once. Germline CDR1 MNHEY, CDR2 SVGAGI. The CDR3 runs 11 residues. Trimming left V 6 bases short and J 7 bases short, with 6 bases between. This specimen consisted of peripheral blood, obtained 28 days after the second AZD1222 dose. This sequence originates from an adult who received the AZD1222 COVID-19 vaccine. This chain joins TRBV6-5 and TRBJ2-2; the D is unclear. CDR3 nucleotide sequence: TGTGCCAGCAGCCGTGGCGGGGAGCTGTTTTTT. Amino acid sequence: CASSRGGELFF.